These 6 T cell receptor beta chains came from one sample sequenced in a study of Graves' ophthalmopathy and Graves' hyperthyroidism (dated by TCRdb to 2016 to 2019). Instrument on record: Illumina HiSeq 2000. For repertoire sequencing, TCR beta CDR3 regions were amplified from RNA transcripts. The first round was an RT-PCR using HTBI primers with the Qiagen OneStep RT-PCR kit, and this first round was followed by a second-round multiplex PCR, then size selection and purification. Using fastp at Q25 and MiXCR, TCRdb reprocessed the public reads and kept productive beta chains. All rows with the same CDR3 protein become a single entry with the most common DNA and genes. Within this sample are about 410,000 distinct CDR3 sequences, with about 16% of them counted one time only. In total, the top ten clones hold around 1.5% of the sample. What was sequenced was peripheral blood. The receptors here all came from a young woman with Graves' ophthalmopathy. Donor details come from another sample of the same person, matched by shared clones.

The gene calls are TRBV20-1 and TRBJ2-7; no reliable D call. The ends were cut back, 1 base at V and 0 bases at J, with 7 bases in the middle. Germline CDR1 is DFQATT and CDR2 is SNEGSKA (reference sequence). This CDR3 contains 13 residues. The DNA for the CDR3 is TGCAGTGCTAGAGCGGTCTACTCCTACGAGCAGTACTTC. Translating gives CSARAVYSYEQYF.

This clonotype was seen repeatedly, ten times or more. The V gene is TRBV7-2, the J gene TRBJ2-7; D might be TRBD2 (5 bases). Germline values: CDR1 SGHTA, CDR2 FQGNSA. The V gene lost 5 bases and the J gene lost 8 bases, with 22 bases spanning the gap. CDR3 length equals 15 residues. The CDR3 protein is CASSPAASPPIKQYF. As DNA, the CDR3 is TGTGCCAGCAGCCCCGCAGCTAGCCCACCCATAAAGCAGTACTTC.

This clonotype was seen ten or more times. The gene calls are TRBV6-5 and TRBJ1-2, with 7 bases matching TRBD1. The V segment lost 3 bases and the J segment 2 bases; nucleotides outside the gene matches: 3. The CDR3 contains 14 residues. Germline V gives CDR1 MNHEY, CDR2 SVGAGI. CDR3 bases: TGTGCCAGCAGTTATGACAGGGTGAACTATGGCTACACCTTC. This codes for CASSYDRVNYGYTF.

This clonotype was recorded at least ten times. The gene calls are TRBV11-2 and TRBJ1-2; D unresolved. The CDR3 length is 12 residues. The V end was cut by 0 bases, the J end by 7 bases, with 6 bases between. Germline loops: CDR1 SGHAT, CDR2 FQNNGV. CDR3 sequence (DNA): TGTGCCAGCAGCTTAGATGAAGTTGGCTACACCTTC. As protein: CASSLDEVGYTF.

This clonotype was counted at least ten times. V gene TRBV6-2 or TRBV6-3 combines with J gene TRBJ1-1, with D possibly matching TRBD1 (5 bases). The V and J ends lost 2 bases and 4 bases respectively, with 11 bases between them. Germline V gene sequence: CDR1 MNHEY, CDR2 SVGEGT. This CDR3 has 14 residues. CDR3 DNA: TGTGCCAGCAGTTACGGAGGGGAGACCACTGAAGCTTTCTTT. It is translated as CASSYGGETTEAFF.

Many counts were recorded for this clonotype. The CDR3 DNA reads as TGCGCCAGCAGCCACGGACAGGGAACTGGAAACACCATATATTTT. Its protein product is CASSHGQGTGNTIYF. The gene calls are TRBV4-3 and TRBJ1-3, with 8 positions matching TRBD1. Germline CDR1 and CDR2: LGHNA and YSLEER. V lost 3 bases and J lost 2; bases outside the gene matches: 3. CDR3 length: 15 residues.